These T cell receptor beta chains were read from a single sample in a study of blood T cells in healthy people across ages. TCRdb passed the 5' RACE reads through MiXCR, listing each CDR3 protein once. The sample shows 870,000 or so distinct CDR3 sequences, around 30% of them seen only once. The sample taken for sequencing was blood. The receptors stem from a woman aged 80 or over in good health. CDR3s include the opening cysteine and the closing phenylalanine or tryptophan. A D gene is named only where the DNA matches it firmly. Where a row states a size, it is once, few, many or the class of an expanded clone; other rows omit it.

TRBJ2-1 TRBD2 many TRBV20-1 CSAREGGLATNEQFF TGCAGTGCTAGAGAAGGAGGACTAGCGACCAATGAGCAGTTCTTC
TRBJ2-6 - many TRBV30 CAWADSGANVLTF TGTGCCTGGGCAGACTCTGGGGCCAACGTCCTGACTTTC
TRBJ1-5 - many TRBV18 CASSPEYSNQPQHF TGTGCCAGCTCACCGGAATATAGCAATCAGCCCCAGCATTTT
TRBJ1-1 - few TRBV24-1 CATSARGGVNTEAFF TGTGCCACCAGTGCACGGGGAGGGGTGAACACTGAAGCTTTCTTT
TRBJ2-7 TRBD2 few TRBV29-1 CSGRESGRDEQYF TGCAGCGGACGGGAAAGCGGGAGGGACGAGCAGTACTTC
TRBJ1-1 - - TRBV7-9 CAGSWPGHEEAFF TGTGCCGGCAGCTGGCCGGGACACGAAGAAGCTTTCTTT
TRBJ1-2 - many TRBV7-9 CASSFDGTDGYTF TGTGCCAGCAGCTTTGACGGGACGGATGGCTACACCTTC
TRBJ2-3 - - TRBV7-8 CASTSWRDFEDTQYF TGTGCCAGCACCAGCTGGCGGGACTTCGAAGATACGCAGTATTTT
TRBJ2-3 - many TRBV6-1 CASMEDTQYF TGTGCCAGCATGGAGGATACGCAGTATTTT
TRBJ2-3 - many TRBV7-2 CASIDLEGGFFTDTQYF TGTGCCAGCATCGATCTCGAAGGGGGGTTTTTTACAGATACGCAGTATTTT
TRBJ1-6 - - TRBV28 CASSLQGTRSHSPLHF TGTGCCAGCAGTTTGCAGGGGACTCGGTCTCATTCACCCCTCCACTTT
TRBJ2-5 TRBD1 many TRBV6-6 CASSGGQAPEPQYF TGTGCCAGCAGTGGAGGACAGGCCCCCGAGCCCCAGTACTTC
TRBJ1-2 - many TRBV6-2/TRBV6-3 CASSYPNVGYTF TGTGCCAGCAGTTACCCCAACGTCGGCTACACCTTC
TRBJ2-2 TRBD2 few TRBV7-6 CASSVTSGGNTGELFF TGTGCCAGCAGCGTCACTAGCGGGGGGAACACCGGGGAGCTGTTTTTT
TRBJ2-7 - many TRBV29-1 CSVVFSGTSTYEQYF TGCAGCGTTGTTTTTTCCGGGACATCTACCTACGAGCAGTACTTC
TRBJ2-3 - few TRBV5-4 CASSFRVALDTQYF TGTGCCAGCAGCTTTAGGGTAGCCTTAGATACGCAGTATTTT
TRBJ2-5 - - TRBV7-2 CASSLSLTQETQYF TGTGCCAGCAGCTTAAGCCTAACTCAAGAGACCCAGTACTTC
TRBJ2-1 - - TRBV7-2 CASSLAGNSANEQFF TGTGCCAGCAGCTTAGCGGGAAACAGCGCAAATGAGCAGTTCTTC
TRBJ2-4 - many TRBV7-2 CASILAGGGLGKNIQYF TGTGCGAGTATTTTGGCAGGGGGCGGACTAGGCAAAAACATTCAGTACTTC
TRBJ1-6 TRBD1 - TRBV12-3/TRBV12-4 CASSFAGGRGSPLHF TGTGCCAGCAGTTTTGCAGGGGGCAGGGGTTCACCCCTCCACTTT
TRBJ2-3 TRBD2 many TRBV12-3/TRBV12-4 CASSLGGGGGTDVQYF TGTGCCAGCAGCCTTGGTGGCGGGGGGGGAACAGATGTGCAGTATTTT
TRBJ1-2 - many TRBV7-2 CASSSLAGVDGYTF TGTGCCAGCTCCTCCTTGGCGGGGGTCGATGGCTACACCTTC
TRBJ2-5 TRBD2 - TRBV29-1 CSVRGASGGTGKTQYF TGCAGCGTCCGGGGGGCTAGCGGGGGAACTGGGAAGACCCAGTACTTC
TRBJ2-5 - - TRBV29-1 CSVVMRQETQYF TGCAGCGTTGTGATGCGTCAGGAGACCCAGTACTTC
TRBJ2-1 - many TRBV12-3/TRBV12-4 CASSFDFLSSYNEQFF TGTGCCAGCAGTTTCGATTTCCTCAGCTCCTACAATGAGCAGTTCTTC
TRBJ2-3 TRBD1 - TRBV12-3/TRBV12-4 CASSSRQGLRADMQYF TGTGCCAGCAGTTCCCGACAGGGCTTAAGAGCAGATATGCAGTATTTT
TRBJ2-1 TRBD1 many TRBV7-9 CASSPSQTGGKQFF TGTGCCAGCAGCCCATCCCAGACAGGGGGCAAGCAGTTCTTC
TRBJ2-3 - many TRBV7-2 CASSPQRRSTDTQYF TGTGCCAGCAGCCCCCAGCGGCGGAGCACAGATACGCAGTATTTT
TRBJ1-2 TRBD1 many TRBV12-3/TRBV12-4 CASSRGLLNYGYTF TGTGCCAGCAGTAGGGGGCTACTTAACTATGGCTACACCTTC
TRBJ2-2 - few TRBV7-2 CASSPWSRNTGELFF TGTGCCAGCAGCCCCTGGAGCCGGAACACCGGGGAGCTGTTTTTT
TRBJ2-1 - - TRBV7-2 CASSTWTTYNEQFF TGTGCCAGCAGCACCTGGACCACATACAATGAGCAGTTCTTC
TRBJ2-7 TRBD2 few TRBV30 CAWSVGGGPYEQYF TGTGCCTGGAGTGTTGGCGGGGGGCCCTACGAGCAGTACTTC
TRBJ2-7 - - TRBV20-1 CSARETGNYYYEQYF TGCAGCGCTAGGGAAACAGGGAACTACTACTACGAGCAGTACTTC
TRBJ2-1 - many TRBV20-1 CSARERRRGRGYNEQFF TGCAGTGCTAGAGAAAGGAGGCGGGGCCGGGGTTACAATGAGCAGTTCTTC
TRBJ2-5 TRBD1 - TRBV19 CASSPRTGYQETQYF TGTGCCAGTAGTCCAAGGACAGGCTACCAAGAGACCCAGTACTTC
TRBJ2-7 - many TRBV10-3 CAIKTGQTYEQYF TGTGCCATCAAGACGGGGCAAACCTACGAGCAGTACTTC
TRBJ2-7 - many TRBV5-5 CASSEGLSYEQYF TGTGCCAGCAGCGAGGGTCTATCCTACGAGCAGTACTTC
TRBJ1-4 - - TRBV7-2 CASSLEGSNEKLFF TGTGCCAGCAGCTTAGAGGGCAGTAATGAAAAACTGTTTTTT
TRBJ1-5 TRBD1 once TRBV20-1 CSAGWTGACSNQPQHF TGCAGTGCTGGATGGACAGGGGCATGTAGCAATCAGCCCCAGCATTTT
TRBJ2-1 TRBD2 many TRBV12-3/TRBV12-4 CASSGRRIGGTSGPNSYNEQFF TGTGCCAGCAGTGGCCGCCGGATAGGTGGGACTAGCGGGCCTAACTCCTACAATGAGCAGTTCTTC
TRBJ1-5 TRBD1 - TRBV6-6 CASRIGQGFNQPQHF TGTGCCAGCAGGATAGGACAGGGTTTCAATCAGCCCCAGCATTTT
TRBJ2-1 - - TRBV6-6 CASSYLDRNGQFF TGTGCCAGCAGTTACTTGGACAGAAATGGGCAGTTCTTC
TRBJ2-2 - few TRBV20-1 CSAHSSGELFF TGCAGTGCTCACTCTAGCGGGGAGCTGTTTTTT
TRBJ2-2 - - TRBV6-2/TRBV6-3 CASSYLAQNTGELFF TGTGCCAGCAGTTACTTAGCCCAGAACACCGGGGAGCTGTTTTTT
TRBJ2-3 TRBD2 many TRBV10-3 CAISGETSGALTDTQYF TGTGCCATCAGTGGGGAGACTAGCGGGGCCCTCACAGATACGCAGTATTTT
TRBJ1-1 - - TRBV5-5 CASSSEPNRAFF TGTGCCAGCAGCTCAGAACCCAACAGAGCTTTCTTT
TRBJ1-2 - once TRBV7-9 CASSLKDRPYGYTF TGTGCCAGCAGCTTAAAAGACAGACCCTATGGCTACACCTTC
TRBJ2-7 - - TRBV14 CASSQSSTYEQYF TGTGCCAGCAGCCAATCTTCGACCTACGAGCAGTACTTC
TRBJ1-4 - many TRBV20-1 CSARDRGTNEKLFF TGCAGTGCTAGAGATCGGGGGACTAATGAAAAACTGTTTTTT
TRBJ1-2 - many TRBV12-3/TRBV12-4 CASSLAHDNYYGYTF TGTGCCAGCAGTTTAGCGCACGACAACTACTATGGCTACACCTTC
TRBJ2-2 - once TRBV27 CASRTGTGIGELFF TGTGCCAGCCGGACTGGAACGGGCATCGGGGAGCTGTTTTTT
TRBJ2-3 TRBD2 - TRBV20-1 CSASGLAGGISTDTQYF TGCAGTGCTAGTGGGCTAGCGGGGGGAATTAGCACAGATACGCAGTATTTT
TRBJ2-7 TRBD1 many TRBV6-5 CASRRSRGISYEQYF TGTGCCAGCAGGCGATCCAGGGGGATTTCCTACGAGCAGTACTTC
TRBJ2-3 TRBD2 - TRBV29-1 CSAEMAGEGNGVDTQYF TGCAGCGCCGAAATGGCGGGAGAGGGGAATGGGGTCGATACGCAGTATTTT
TRBJ1-2 TRBD1 few TRBV6-1 CASSAFRVGTGAGVGYTF TGTGCCAGCAGTGCATTCCGGGTCGGGACAGGGGCTGGCGTTGGCTACACCTTC
TRBJ2-5 - many TRBV20-1 CSAPVREGETQYF TGCAGTGCTCCCGTTCGAGAGGGAGAGACCCAGTACTTC
TRBJ2-3 TRBD2 many TRBV3-1 CASSLAGLVEDTQYF TGTGCCAGCAGCCTCGCGGGACTAGTCGAAGATACGCAGTATTTT
TRBJ2-2 - - TRBV7-9 CASSLQSFNTGELFF TGTGCCAGCAGCTTACAGTCATTCAACACCGGGGAGCTGTTTTTT
TRBJ2-7 - - TRBV28 CASSSPDSYEQYF TGTGCCAGCAGTTCCCCAGACAGCTACGAGCAGTACTTC